Following are 20 T cell receptor beta chains from one sample sequenced in a study of T-cell memory formation after mild COVID-19. One entry per CDR3 protein results from TCRdb running MiXCR on the 5' RACE reads. The data contain approximately 580,000 distinct CDR3 sequences, 20% of them singletons. Sequenced sample: PBMCs or a T cell subset sorted from them (not recorded which). These receptors originate from an adult woman who had mild COVID-19 (a few samples of this study predate the infection). Cell type and time point are not known.

The rearrangement uses TRBV12-3 or TRBV12-4 and TRBJ2-7; 8 bases are shared with TRBD2. The trim removed 5 bases at V and 0 bases at J, leaving 9 bases unmatched. The CDR3 covers 16 residues. The CDR3 protein is CASSLGLAGLSYEQYF. CDR3 nucleotide sequence: TGTGCCAGCAGTCTAGGGTTAGCGGGGCTCTCCTACGAGCAGTACTTC.

This clonotype came up a few times. The chain combines TRBV15 with TRBJ2-3; TRBD2 might be the D (5 bases). Germline CDR1 reads LNHNV; CDR2 reads YYDKDF (reference sequence). This CDR3 comprises 13 residues. Between the trimmed V and J ends, which lost 9 bases and 2 bases, there was a span of 12 bases. DNA of the CDR3: TGTGCCACGGCCGGACTCATCACAGATACGCAGTATTTT. Translating it yields CATAGLITDTQYF.

V is TRBV3-1 and J is TRBJ1-2, with 7 bases aligning to TRBD1. The CDR3 has 13 residues. The J segment lost 7 bases and the V segment lost 6 bases, leaving 8 bases of the junction unmatched. Germline V gene lookup returns CDR1 LGHDT and CDR2 YNNKEL (reference sequence). The chain's CDR3 is CASRNRGLGGYTF. The CDR3 nucleotides are TGTGCCAGCAGAAACAGGGGACTTGGTGGCTACACCTTC.

As for this clonotype: This sequence may be a read error, since a much larger clone differs from it by one base. The chain couples TRBV5-1 to TRBJ2-1; D is perhaps TRBD1 (6 bases). The CDR3 covers 14 residues. The germline V gene encodes CDR1 SGHRS and CDR2 YFSETQ. Trimming took 4 bases from V and 9 from J, leaving 17 bases between them. The CDR3 DNA follows: TGCGCCAGCAGCACGCACAGGGAAGGGGGTGAGCAGTTCTTC. This codes for CASSTHREGGEQFF.

This chain connects TRBV6-1 to TRBJ2-1; 7 positions agree with TRBD1. V gave up 8 bases and J gave up 8 bases; unmatched junction bases: 3. Per germline, CDR1 MNHNS and CDR2 SASEGT. The CDR3 extends over 11 amino acids. In DNA, the CDR3 is TGTGCCAGCGACAGGGCCGATGAGCAGTTCTTC. This codes for CASDRADEQFF.

The V and J genes are TRBV7-2 and TRBJ1-2, with 7 bases lining up with TRBD1. The germline V gene has CDR1 SGHTA and CDR2 FQGNSA. There are 16 residues in the CDR3. The V segment lost 5 bases and the J segment 2 bases; nucleotides outside the gene matches: 11. Written as DNA, the CDR3 is TGTGCCAGCAGCCGACAATCGACAGGGTCGAACTATGGCTACACCTTC. This codes for CASSRQSTGSNYGYTF.

This chain joins TRBV6-6 and TRBJ1-6, with D perhaps matching TRBD1 (6 bases). Germline V gene data show CDR1 as MNHNY and CDR2 as SVGAGI (reference sequence). Trimming pared 4 bases from V and 7 bases from J, leaving 11 bases between. There are 14 residues in the CDR3. The CDR3 bases are TGTGCCAGCAGTTGGGACACGGAAAATTCACCCCTCCACTTT. The encoded protein is CASSWDTENSPLHF.

This clonotype was picked up a small number of times. V is TRBV6-5 and J is TRBJ2-7; D gene unclear. The V gene's germline CDR1 is MNHEY and CDR2 SVGAGI. V dropped 5 bases and J dropped 3 bases, with 11 bases sitting between them. This CDR3 spans 13 amino acids. CDR3 nucleotide sequence: TGTGCCAGCAGTCCCCCGGGCCACTACGAGCAGTACTTC. It yields the protein CASSPPGHYEQYF.

The rearrangement joins TRBV11-2 to TRBJ2-1; D possibly uses TRBD1 or TRBD2 (6 bases each). This CDR3 comprises 14 residues. Germline assignment: CDR1 SGHAT and CDR2 FQNNGV. V shed 4 bases and J shed 10 bases, with 17 bases lying between them. The CDR3 spells CASSSPVRGVEQFF. The CDR3 bases are TGTGCCAGCAGCTCCCCTGTAAGGGGGGTAGAGCAGTTCTTC.

In this sample, this clonotype turned up a few times. The chain joins TRBV27 to TRBJ2-7, with TRBD1 identical over 7 bases. Germline V gene sequence: CDR1 MNHEY, CDR2 SMNVEV (reference sequence). This CDR3 has 15 amino acids. V shed 5 bases, J shed 4 bases, and the junction held 11 bases outside the gene matches. CDR3 region: CASSTLTGVRYEQYF. CDR3 sequence (DNA): TGTGCCAGCAGTACGTTAACAGGGGTCCGTTACGAGCAGTACTTC.

This clonotype showed up just a few times. The chain is built from TRBV29-1 and TRBJ1-1; D remains unclear. CDR3 length: 11 amino acids. V dropped 6 bases and J dropped 8 bases, with 13 bases sitting between them. The germline CDR1 and CDR2 sequences are SQVTM and ANQGSEA. The CDR3 coding sequence is TGCAGCGTGGGTGGACCCTTCGAAGCTTTCTTT. It is translated as CSVGGPFEAFF.

This clonotype was seen once. The chain is built from TRBV24-1 and TRBJ2-7, with 8 bases identical to TRBD1. Germline CDR1 is KGHDR and CDR2 is SFDVKD. The CDR3 is made up of 14 amino acids. With V trimmed by 5 bases and J by 8 bases, 10 bases remained unmatched. The CDR3, as DNA: TGTGCCACCAGTGGGCCGGGACAGGCCCCAAAGCAGTACTTC. Its protein product is CATSGPGQAPKQYF.

This chain uses TRBV5-1 with TRBJ2-1; 7 nucleotides match TRBD1. V lost 4 bases, J lost 4 bases, and 2 bases stayed unmatched. CDR3 length: 13 amino acids. Germline loops: CDR1 SGHRS, CDR2 YFSETQ. DNA for the CDR3: TGCGCCAGCAGCACGGACAGGTACAATGAGCAGTTCTTC. Its protein product is CASSTDRYNEQFF.

This clonotype occurred a few times. The rearrangement joins TRBV4-1 to TRBJ1-1, with unresolved D. This CDR3 contains 14 residues. V lost 1 base and J lost 3, with 9 bases in between. Germline V gene lookup returns CDR1 MGHRA and CDR2 YSYEKL. CDR3 protein: CASSQAPQYTEAFF. CDR3 bases: TGCGCCAGCAGCCAAGCGCCCCAGTACACTGAAGCTTTCTTT.

This clonotype was detected a few times. The V gene is TRBV18, the J gene TRBJ2-1, with 9 bases that match TRBD2. Germline CDR1 and CDR2: KGHSH and LQKENI. The junction had 7 bases not matched to a gene; V was cut back by 4 bases and J by 0 bases. The CDR3 sequence is 17 residues long. The CDR3 loop is CASSLRLAAGSYNEQFF. The DNA for the CDR3 is TGTGCCAGCTCACTACGACTAGCGGCTGGCTCCTACAATGAGCAGTTCTTC.

The chain combines TRBV20-1 with TRBJ2-5, with TRBD2 matching over 10 bases. V lost 0 bases, J lost 5 bases, and 9 bases stayed unmatched. Germline CDR1 reads DFQATT; CDR2 reads SNEGSKA (reference sequence). The CDR3 contains 16 residues. This CDR3 reads CSARDPLAGVLETQYF. In DNA, the CDR3 is TGCAGTGCTAGAGATCCCCTAGCGGGGGTCTTGGAGACCCAGTACTTC.

The J gene is TRBJ2-7, the V gene TRBV19; a weak D match, TRBD2 (5 bases). The CDR3 runs 16 residues. V gave up 10 bases and J gave up 1 base, with 23 bases separating them. The germline CDR1 and CDR2 sequences are LNHDA and SQIVND (reference sequence). This chain's CDR3 is CATRAGEGWGSYEQYF. As DNA, the CDR3 is TGTGCCACCCGAGCCGGGGAAGGGTGGGGTTCCTACGAGCAGTACTTC.

J is TRBJ2-1 and V is TRBV6-6; D is unresolved. This CDR3 is built from 14 residues. Germline V gene lookup returns CDR1 MNHNY and CDR2 SVGAGI (reference sequence). Trimming shortened V by 3 bases and J by 5 bases, and 11 bases separated the two germline ends. The chain's CDR3 is CASSYLSGDNEQFF. In DNA form, the CDR3 reads TGTGCCAGCAGTTATTTGTCCGGCGACAATGAGCAGTTCTTC.

A few counts support this clonotype. The gene calls are TRBV5-1 and TRBJ2-5; D is possibly TRBD1 (6 bases). The CDR3 runs to 14 residues. Trimming shortened V by 7 bases and J by 5 bases, and 18 bases separated the two germline ends. Germline values: CDR1 SGHRS, CDR2 YFSETQ. Here the CDR3 DNA reads TGCGCCAGCGGCGTACAGGGAGAAAAGGAGACCCAGTACTTC. Its protein is CASGVQGEKETQYF.

This clonotype was seen a few times. This chain joins TRBV6-6 and TRBJ1-3; 8 nucleotides align to TRBD1. The ends lost 7 bases at V and 8 bases at J; junction bases unmatched: 13. The germline V gene encodes CDR1 MNHNY and CDR2 SVGAGI (reference sequence). The CDR3 is 15 amino acids. The CDR3 here is CASILRWTGRDTIYF. The CDR3 DNA reads TGTGCCAGCATCCTCCGGTGGACAGGGCGGGACACCATATATTTT.